This T cell receptor beta chain was found in a study of vaccination and CD4 T cells after COVID-19. Sequenced with the Oncomine TCR Beta short-read assay was DNA taken from cultured CD4+ T cells. TCRdb passed the PCR reads through MiXCR, listing each CDR3 protein once. The repertoire holds about 13,000 distinct CDR3 sequences, with 45% as singletons. Germline V gives CDR1 SEHNR, CDR2 FQNEAQ (reference sequence). V shed 3 bases and J shed 2 bases, with 7 bases lying between them. This CDR3 is built from 13 residues. Documented treatment: roughly 10-day PBMC culture with coronavirus spike peptide pools or control peptides (ViraFEST assay). This clonotype was observed a single time. The antigen is not known.

This sequence was found in a human donor who had recovered from COVID-19. Sequences were derived from CD4+ T cells from blood, cultured in vitro, sampled after SARS-CoV-2 vaccination. The rearrangement links TRBV7-9 to TRBJ2-5, with a tentative D call TRBD1 (6 bases). In DNA form, the CDR3 reads TGTGCCAGCAGCTTTAGGGGGCAAGAGACCCAGTACTTC. As protein: CASSFRGQETQYF.